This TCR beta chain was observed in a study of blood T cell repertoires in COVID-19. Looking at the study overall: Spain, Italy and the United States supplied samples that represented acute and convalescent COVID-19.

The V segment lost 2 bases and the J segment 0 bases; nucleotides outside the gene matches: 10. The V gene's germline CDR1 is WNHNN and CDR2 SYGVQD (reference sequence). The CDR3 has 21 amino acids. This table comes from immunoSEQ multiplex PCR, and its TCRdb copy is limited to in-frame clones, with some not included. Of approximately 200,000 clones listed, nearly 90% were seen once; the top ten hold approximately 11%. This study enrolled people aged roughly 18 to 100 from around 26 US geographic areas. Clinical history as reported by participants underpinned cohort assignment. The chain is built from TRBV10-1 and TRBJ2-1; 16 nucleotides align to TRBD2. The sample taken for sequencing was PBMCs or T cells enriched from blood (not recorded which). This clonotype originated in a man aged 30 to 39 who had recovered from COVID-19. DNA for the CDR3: TGCGCCAGCAGTGAGGATGTGGGACTAGCGGGGGGGGCCTCCTCCTACAATGAGCAGTTCTTC. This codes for CASSEDVGLAGGASSYNEQFF.